This T cell receptor (beta chain) comes out of a study of shared clonotypes between healthy human individuals. General study results and limits: Relative to memory subsets, naive subsets generally showed larger estimated richness. Among donors, sharing of clonotypes was expected to be affected by sequencing depth.

Germline CDR1 and CDR2: MDHEN and SYDVKM. Trimming removed 5 bases from V and 1 base from J, with 10 bases in between. This CDR3 has 14 amino acids. Profiled with immunoSEQ multiplex PCR; TCRdb holds only in-frame clones, not every one. The sample has about 380,000 clones; 90% to 98% are singletons. Comment on this clone: Its cognate antigen is unknown.

The TCR sequence derives from a young man in good health. The V call is TRBV28, the J call TRBJ2-3, with TRBD2 as a possible D gene (6 bases). The sequenced sample consisted of memory CD8+ T cells sorted from blood. Subset described: CD45RO+ cells pooled with CCR7-negative TemRA cells. CDR3 sequence reads: CASSPASGTDTQYF. In DNA form, the CDR3 reads TGTGCCAGCAGTCCAGCTAGCGGCACAGATACGCAGTATTTT.